One TCR beta chain is described in this entry. Which antigen it targets is not known. Within one base of it there is no much larger clone, and no base qualities were kept. The data belong to a study of response to subunit inactivated influenza vaccine (dated by TCRdb to about 2018). A note on the overall study: Deep quantitative profiling of the T cell receptor repertoire was used in the study to follow responses to a trivalent subunit inactivated influenza vaccine.

Libraries were built with RT-PCR. The run used an Illumina HiSeq 2500. TCRdb cleaned the public reads at Q25 with fastp, built clones with MiXCR and kept in-frame beta chains. Here each entry gathers all rows of one CDR3 protein and keeps the most common genes and DNA. The sample table lists around 540,000 distinct CDR3 sequences, about 11% of them with a count of one. Clones ranked in the top ten supply 10% of the sample. CDR1 and CDR2 are read off the germline V gene as SQVTM and ANQGSEA. From cysteine to phenylalanine, the CDR3 is 14 amino acids long. Just CDR3 DNA is preserved here, 42 bases in frame from base 1. Deletion took 5 bases off V and 1 base off J, with a span of 14 bases between the germline ends. What the authors observed across the whole study: The authors suggested that each seasonal influenza vaccination may recruit only a limited number of new T cells.

The sample in question was PBMCs from blood, obtained on the day of vaccination. The receptor was derived from a man in his fifties who received an inactivated influenza vaccine. Donor details come from another sample of the same person, matched by shared clones. The chain was built from TRBV29-1 and TRBJ1-1; no D gene can be assigned with confidence. The CDR3 here reads CSVYPSGPNTEAFF. The nucleotide sequence is TGCAGCGTTTATCCCAGTGGACCGAACACTGAAGCTTTCTTT.